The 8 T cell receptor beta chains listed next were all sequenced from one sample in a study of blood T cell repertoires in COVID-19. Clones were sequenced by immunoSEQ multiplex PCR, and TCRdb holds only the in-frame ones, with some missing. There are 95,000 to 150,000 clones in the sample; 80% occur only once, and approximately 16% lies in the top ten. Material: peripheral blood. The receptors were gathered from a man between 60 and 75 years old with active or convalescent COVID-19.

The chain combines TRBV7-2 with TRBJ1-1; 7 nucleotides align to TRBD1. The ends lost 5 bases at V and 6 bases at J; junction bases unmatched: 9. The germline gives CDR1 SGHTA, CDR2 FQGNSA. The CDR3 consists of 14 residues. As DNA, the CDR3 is TGTGCCAGCAGCCATGGTGTCAGGGGGGCTGAAGCTTTCTTT. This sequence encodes CASSHGVRGAEAFF.

The CDR3 sequence: CSASGRAGEQFF. CDR3 sequence (DNA): TGCAGCGCGAGCGGGAGGGCGGGTGAGCAGTTCTTC. The chain combines TRBV29-1 with TRBJ2-1; 10 bases are a match to TRBD2. Germline-derived CDR1 and CDR2 are SQVTM and ANQGSEA. With 7 bases clipped from V and 9 bases from J, the junction kept 6 bases outside the gene matches. This CDR3 contains 12 residues.

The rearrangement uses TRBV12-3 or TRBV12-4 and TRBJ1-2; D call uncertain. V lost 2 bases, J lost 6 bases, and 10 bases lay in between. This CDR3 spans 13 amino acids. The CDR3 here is CASSLSGRHGYTF. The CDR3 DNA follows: TGTGCCAGCAGTTTAAGCGGGAGGCATGGCTACACCTTC.

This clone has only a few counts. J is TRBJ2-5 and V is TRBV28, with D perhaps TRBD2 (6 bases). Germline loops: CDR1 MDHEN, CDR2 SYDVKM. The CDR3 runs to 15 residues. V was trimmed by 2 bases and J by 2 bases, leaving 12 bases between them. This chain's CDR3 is CASSLGGAPQETQYF. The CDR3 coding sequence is TGTGCCAGCAGTTTAGGCGGGGCGCCGCAAGAGACCCAGTACTTC. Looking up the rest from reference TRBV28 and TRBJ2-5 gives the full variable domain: DVKVTQSSRYLVKRTGEKVFLECVQDMDHENMFWYRQDPGLGLRLIYFSYDVKMKEKGDIPEGYSVSREKKERFSLILESASTNQTSMYLCASSLGGAPQETQYFGPGTRLLVL.

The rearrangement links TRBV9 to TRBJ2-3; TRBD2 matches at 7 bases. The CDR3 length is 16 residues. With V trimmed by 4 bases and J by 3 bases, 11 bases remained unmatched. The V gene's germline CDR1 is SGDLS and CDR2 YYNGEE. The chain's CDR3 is CASSSRRAGETDTQYF. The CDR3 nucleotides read TGTGCCAGCAGCTCCCGTCGCGCGGGAGAGACAGATACGCAGTATTTT.

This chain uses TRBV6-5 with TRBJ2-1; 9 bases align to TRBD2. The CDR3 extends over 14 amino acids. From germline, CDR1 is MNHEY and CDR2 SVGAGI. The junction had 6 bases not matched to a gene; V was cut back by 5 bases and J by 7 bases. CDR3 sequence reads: CASSPAGGRNEQFF. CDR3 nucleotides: TGTGCCAGCAGTCCAGCGGGAGGAAGGAATGAGCAGTTCTTC.

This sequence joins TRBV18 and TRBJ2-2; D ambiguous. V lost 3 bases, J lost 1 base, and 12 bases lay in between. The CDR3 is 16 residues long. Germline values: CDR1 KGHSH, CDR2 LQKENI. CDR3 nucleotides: TGTGCCAGCTCACCTCGAATGGCAGGGAACACCGGGGAGCTGTTTTTT. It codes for CASSPRMAGNTGELFF.

The CDR3 nucleotides read TGCGCCAGCAGCCAAGATCGAACCGGTCGACTCTACGAGCAGTACTTC. Translation gives CASSQDRTGRLYEQYF. This sequence joins TRBV4-3 and TRBJ2-7; D not resolved. Trimming removed 0 bases at V and 3 bases at J, with 15 bases between. The CDR3 has 16 amino acids. CDR1 and CDR2 from the germline V gene are LGHNA and YSLEER.